This T cell receptor (beta chain) derives from a study of CD8+ T cells in alopecia areata. Across the whole study: The duration of tofacitinib was 6 to 18 months, with 6 months off drug afterward.

CD4+ and CD8+ T cells were sorted from PBMCs stained for CD3, CD4 and CD8. Sequencing templates came from extracted RNA that was reverse transcribed into cDNA. Assay used: immunoSEQ multiplex PCR; TCRdb lists only in-frame clones, some missing. In the table there are around 120,000 clones, less than 45% of which are singletons. This clonotype originated in a human donor with alopecia areata. The specimen was CD4+ T cells sorted from blood.

This CDR3 is CASSRQGASSPLHF. CDR3 sequence (DNA): TGTGCCAGCAGCCGACAGGGCGCCAGTTCACCCCTCCACTTT. This rearrangement joins TRBV7-2 to TRBJ1-6, with 7 bases that match TRBD1. The V segment lost 5 bases and the J segment 9 bases; nucleotides outside the gene matches: 7. The V gene's germline CDR1 is SGHTA and CDR2 FQGNSA. The CDR3 spans 14 residues. Using reference TRBV7-2 and TRBJ1-6 for the parts outside the CDR3, the full variable domain is GAGVSQSPSNKVTEKGKDVELRCDPISGHTALYWYRQSLGQGLEFLIYFQGNSAPDKSGLPSDRFSAERTGGSVSTLTIQRTQQEDSAVYLCASSRQGASSPLHFGNGTRLTVT.